This T cell receptor beta chain was observed in a study of T-cell memory formation after mild COVID-19. Whole-study results and caveats: Clones that got smaller from day 15 to 85 had even CD4/CD8, while clones growing later tipped toward CD4+.

Trimming pared 1 base from V and 3 bases from J, leaving 7 bases between. CDR1 and CDR2 (germline): SQVTM, ANQGSEA. This CDR3 comprises 13 residues. The TCR alpha and TCR beta cDNA libraries, bearing sample barcodes and UMIs, were generated by 5'RACE using constant-segment primers. MiXCR, run by TCRdb on the 5' RACE reads, gives a single entry per CDR3 protein. The sample gives around 25,000 distinct CDR3 sequences, 6% to 9.5% of which show up once; around 14% is in the top ten. With respect to this clonotype: Its antigen is not identified.

The V and J genes are TRBV29-1 and TRBJ2-4; D is perhaps TRBD1 (6 bases). Sequenced: PBMCs or a T cell subset sorted from them (not recorded which). The receptor comes from an adult woman who had mild COVID-19 (a few samples of this study predate the infection). Cell type and time point are not known. In nucleotides, the CDR3 is TGCAGCGTTGAAGTAGGGGGCAAAAACATTCAGTACTTC. This codes for CSVEVGGKNIQYF.